This TCR beta chain was sequenced in a study of T cells expressing NK-cell markers. TCRdb reprocessed the 5' RACE reads and keeps a single row for each CDR3 protein, giving no DNA. The table for this sample gives over 350,000 distinct CDR3 sequences. What was sequenced was blood T cells: a sorted CD56 or NKG2C T cell subset, CD4+ or CD8+ T cells, or bulk PBMC T cells (not recorded which). This clonotype originated in a woman between 50 and 59 years old in good health.

CDR3 residues: CASSPLGNEQFF. This chain joins TRBV18 and TRBJ2-1. Germline lookup yields CDR1 KGHSH and CDR2 LQKENI. This CDR3 region has 12 residues.